Below are 14 T cell receptor beta chains sequenced from a single sample in a study of shared clonotypes between healthy human individuals. Clones were read by immunoSEQ multiplex PCR, and TCRdb kept only the in-frame ones, dropping some. The table includes approximately 940,000 clones, about 80% detected once. The sample was memory CD4+ T cells sorted from blood. Subset indicated: CD45RA-negative fraction. The receptors originated from a man aged 18 to 29 in good health.

V usage is TRBV30 and J usage is TRBJ2-7, with D unclear. Trimming took 5 bases from V and 0 from J, leaving 5 bases between them. CDR1 is GTSNPN and CDR2 is SVGIG in the germline V gene (reference sequence). The length of the CDR3 is 11 residues. The CDR3 DNA reads as TGTGCCTGGGGGCCCTCCTACGAGCAGTACTTC. It translates to CAWGPSYEQYF.

This chain links TRBV29-1 with TRBJ2-7; TRBD2 aligns across 7 bases. The V segment lost 5 bases and the J segment 2 bases; nucleotides outside the gene matches: 12. From germline, CDR1 is SQVTM and CDR2 ANQGSEA. CDR3 length: 15 amino acids. In DNA, the CDR3 is TGCAGCGTTTCGAGAGGACTAGTTGCGGCCTACGAGCAGTACTTC. As protein: CSVSRGLVAAYEQYF.

This rearrangement joins TRBV10-2 to TRBJ2-5; 9 nucleotides match TRBD1. V was pared by 1 base and J by 4 bases, with 10 bases of the junction left unmatched. The CDR3 extends over 17 amino acids. Germline CDR1 WSHSY, CDR2 SAAADI. CDR3 DNA: TGCGCCAGCAGTGAGTACACACAGGGGGCAAGAAGAGAGACCCAGTACTTC. Amino acids: CASSEYTQGARRETQYF.

The chain couples TRBV2 to TRBJ1-1; D is ambiguous. The germline V and J ends were trimmed by 7 bases and 3 bases, with 6 bases remaining between them. The CDR3 loop spans 11 amino acids. Per the germline V gene, CDR1 is SNHLY and CDR2 is FYNNEI. CDR3: CASTGYTEAFF. CDR3 bases: TGTGCCAGCACGGGTTACACTGAAGCTTTCTTT.

This clone has just a few counts. V is TRBV30 and J is TRBJ2-7; D possibly corresponds to TRBD2 (5 bases). This CDR3 comprises 14 residues. The germline gives CDR1 GTSNPN, CDR2 SVGIG (reference sequence). V was trimmed by 0 bases and J by 2 bases, leaving 11 bases between them. CDR3 nucleotide sequence: TGTGCCTGGAGTGTCACTCCCGGGACCTACGAGCAGTACTTC. Translating gives CAWSVTPGTYEQYF.

The chain has TRBV2 and TRBJ2-5, with D perhaps matching TRBD1 (6 bases). Between the trimmed V and J ends, which lost 7 bases and 0 bases, there was a span of 9 bases. The germline gives CDR1 SNHLY, CDR2 FYNNEI. The CDR3 runs 13 residues. The CDR3 nucleotides read TGTGCCAGCACTGGACAGAACCAAGAGACCCAGTACTTC. Amino acids: CASTGQNQETQYF.

This chain links TRBV5-1 with TRBJ1-1; D is unclear. Germline V CDR1 and CDR2: SGHRS, YFSETQ. V lost 2 bases to trimming and J lost 1 base, with 6 bases between them. The CDR3 is 13 residues long. The DNA of the CDR3 is TGCGCCAGCAGCTTTTCGGAGAACACTGAAGCTTTCTTT. This sequence encodes CASSFSENTEAFF. The full variable domain, with the rest looked up from reference TRBV5-1 and TRBJ1-1, is KAGVTQTPRYLIKTRGQQVTLSCSPISGHRSVSWYQQTPGQGLQFLFEYFSETQRNKGNFPGRFSGRQFSNSRSEMNVSTLELGDSALYLCASSFSENTEAFFGQGTRLTVV.

The rearrangement links TRBV5-1 to TRBJ2-3; tentative D call: TRBD1 (5 bases). CDR1 is SGHRS, CDR2 YFSETQ, per germline. The CDR3 runs 15 residues. Trimming removed 4 bases from V and 0 bases from J, with 12 bases in between. CDR3 residues: CASSRATGSTDTQYF. CDR3 nucleotide sequence: TGCGCCAGCAGCCGAGCTACAGGAAGCACAGATACGCAGTATTTT.

The V and J genes are TRBV9 and TRBJ2-7; D is ambiguous. The germline V gene encodes CDR1 SGDLS and CDR2 YYNGEE. V dropped 10 bases and J dropped 2 bases, with 13 bases sitting between them. The CDR3 has 12 amino acids. CDR3 nucleotides: TGTGCCTTCCGCTTCTGGGCCTACGAGCAGTACTTC. Amino acids: CAFRFWAYEQYF. Complete variable domain (other parts from reference TRBV9 and TRBJ2-7): DSGVTQTPKHLITATGQRVTLRCSPRSGDLSVYWYQQSLDQGLQFLIQYYNGEERAKGNILERFSAQQFPDLHSELNLSSLELGDSALYFCAFRFWAYEQYFGPGTRLTVT.

This clone was observed a few times. The rearrangement links TRBV2 to TRBJ1-4; 7 bases fit TRBD1. V dropped 4 bases and J dropped 7; count of bases not matched to a gene: 9. This CDR3 has 15 amino acids. Germline V gene lookup returns CDR1 SNHLY and CDR2 FYNNEI. CDR3 in DNA: TGTGCCAGCAGTGCCAACAGGGGCGGCGGTGAAAAACTGTTTTTT. Its translation is CASSANRGGGEKLFF.

The chain couples TRBV5-1 to TRBJ1-3, with D hard to call. Germline lookup yields CDR1 SGHRS and CDR2 YFSETQ. The V and J ends lost 0 bases and 2 bases respectively, with 9 bases between them. The CDR3 has 15 amino acids. The CDR3 is CASSLGPEAGNTIYF. As DNA, the CDR3 is TGCGCCAGCAGCTTGGGCCCAGAAGCTGGAAACACCATATATTTT. Together with reference TRBV5-1 and TRBJ1-3, the CDR3 gives the full variable domain: KAGVTQTPRYLIKTRGQQVTLSCSPISGHRSVSWYQQTPGQGLQFLFEYFSETQRNKGNFPGRFSGRQFSNSRSEMNVSTLELGDSALYLCASSLGPEAGNTIYFGEGSWLTVV.

The gene calls are TRBV28 and TRBJ2-7; 13 positions agree with TRBD2. Germline trimming cut 7 bases from V and 2 bases from J; bases unmatched to any gene: 5. CDR1 MDHEN and CDR2 SYDVKM come from the germline V gene. The CDR3 contains 15 residues. The CDR3 DNA is TGTGCCAGCACCTCCGGGACTAGCGGGACCTACGAGCAGTACTTC. Its translation: CASTSGTSGTYEQYF.

Of note for this clone: Being one base from a much bigger clone, this may be a read error. This sample includes further DNA sequences coding for the same CDR3. The gene calls are TRBV11-2 and TRBJ2-7, with 9 bases aligning to TRBD1. Germline V CDR1 and CDR2: SGHAT, FQNNGV. The CDR3 length is 13 residues. J gave up 6 bases and V 4 bases, and 4 bases lay outside the gene matches. CDR3 sequence (DNA): TGTGCCAGCAGCTGGACAGGGGTGGGCGAGCAGTACTTC. It encodes CASSWTGVGEQYF.

The chain links TRBV2 to TRBJ1-5; D gene uncertain. Germline-derived CDR1 and CDR2 are SNHLY and FYNNEI. This CDR3 is built from 15 residues. V was cut by 6 bases and J by 3 bases, with 15 bases left in between. The CDR3 coding sequence is TGTGCCAGCAGCGTCACCGGGAGTCTCAATCAGCCCCAGCATTTT. It codes for CASSVTGSLNQPQHF.